This T cell receptor (beta chain) came from a study of graft-versus-host responses after intestinal transplantation. Study information: Transplants were multivisceral, liver-intestinal, or isolated intestinal.

The table came from immunoSEQ multiplex PCR; TCRdb's copy has only in-frame clones and leaves some out. The profile shows 41,000 or so clones, around 96% of them singletons. Study-wide results and limits: Recipient marrow harbored GvH clones, some of which surfaced first in ileum or blood. Graft-donor T cell macrochimerism coincided with high graft-versus-host to host-versus-graft clonal ratios in allografts.

The length of the CDR3 is 13 residues. The germline gives CDR1 PRHDT, CDR2 FYEKMQ (reference sequence). J was trimmed by 10 bases and V by 3 bases; bases with no gene match: 1. About this clone: Its specificity is not known.

Sequenced material: unstimulated CD8+ T cells sorted from spleen or lymph node cells, taken before transplant. This clonotype originated in a human donor who was the organ donor for an intestinal transplant. V usage is TRBV13 and J usage is TRBJ2-1, with 12 bases matching TRBD2. This chain's CDR3 is CASSFGLAGEQFF. The CDR3, as DNA: TGTGCCAGCAGCTTCGGACTAGCGGGGGAGCAGTTCTTC. The variable domain in full, completed from reference TRBV13 and TRBJ2-1, reads AAGVIQSPRHLIKEKRETATLKCYPIPRHDTVYWYQQGPGQDPQFLISFYEKMQSDKGSIPDRFSAQQFSDYHSELNMSSLELGDSALYFCASSFGLAGEQFFGPGTRLTVL.